What follows are 12 T cell receptor beta chains derived from one specimen sequenced in a study of a mutant IDH1 vaccine in newly diagnosed glioma. The sample's time point: baseline, week 1 (first vaccination visit). Indicated treatment: pre-vaccination baseline after standard-of-care therapy. Using immunoSEQ multiplex PCR, the repertoire was profiled, and TCRdb retains in-frame clones only, with some absent. The data contain about 16,000 clones, just under 97% of them singletons. Specimen: peripheral blood mononuclear cells (PBMCs), collected from a glioma patient treated with radiotherapy, temozolomide or both. These receptors were obtained from a woman aged 18-29 years with glioma. Some clones in this sample may be carry-over from other donors' samples.

This chain links TRBV7-6 with TRBJ2-7; D is uncertain. The length of the CDR3 is 12 residues. Germline V CDR1 and CDR2: SGHVS, FNYEAQ. Deletions cut 5 bases from V and 5 bases from J, with 10 bases between. The CDR3 DNA sequence: TGTGCCAGCAGCCACGGGCAGGACGAGCAGTACTTC. Translated, it gives CASSHGQDEQYF.

Here the CDR3 DNA reads TGTGCCAGCAGCACACGACAGGGTCGCGCCTATGGCTACACCTTC. This codes for CASSTRQGRAYGYTF. This chain uses TRBV4-2 with TRBJ1-2, with TRBD1 identical over 7 bases. CDR1 is LGHNA, CDR2 YNFKEQ, per germline. Losses at the gene ends were 5 bases for V and 4 bases for J; bases not matched to a gene: 10. This CDR3 contains 15 residues.

The rearrangement joins TRBV7-2 to TRBJ2-5, with TRBD2 as a possible D gene (6 bases). The CDR3 length is 15 residues. The germline V gene encodes CDR1 SGHTA and CDR2 FQGNSA. V was pared by 7 bases and J by 5 bases, with 20 bases between. The CDR3 sequence is CASTSNGGMVETQYF. The CDR3 DNA sequence: TGTGCCAGCACCTCTAACGGGGGAATGGTTGAGACCCAGTACTTC.

This chain connects TRBV28 to TRBJ2-1, with 11 bases matching TRBD2. The CDR3 is 15 residues long. Trimming removed 6 bases from V and 2 bases from J; junction bases left unmatched: 3. Germline CDR1 reads MDHEN; CDR2 reads SYDVKM. CDR3 nucleotide sequence: TGTGCCAGCAGACTAGCGGGAGTACCCTACAATGAGCAGTTCTTC. It encodes CASRLAGVPYNEQFF.

The J gene is TRBJ2-7, the V gene TRBV7-8; D is uncertain. The V end lost 0 bases, the J end lost 4 bases, and 10 bases lay between the germline ends. This CDR3 comprises 14 residues. The germline V gene has CDR1 SGHVS and CDR2 FQNEAQ. The CDR3 nucleotides read TGTGCCAGCAGCTTAGCGTCCGAACGTTACGAGCAGTACTTC. It codes for CASSLASERYEQYF.

This rearrangement joins TRBV29-1 to TRBJ2-3; the match to TRBD2 covers 7 bases. With V trimmed by 6 bases and J by 2 bases, 11 bases remained unmatched. CDR1 is SQVTM, CDR2 ANQGSEA, per germline. CDR3 length: 15 amino acids. The CDR3 protein is CSVRGARENTDTQYF. CDR3 nucleotide sequence: TGCAGCGTCCGAGGGGCGCGGGAGAACACAGATACGCAGTATTTT.

The CDR3 DNA reads as TGTGCCTGGGGGGGAGCAGAGACCCAGTACTTC. Translated: CAWGGAETQYF. The chain uses TRBV30 and TRBJ2-5; D possibly matches TRBD1 or TRBD2 (5 bases each). The CDR3 covers 11 residues. With 5 bases removed from V and 4 bases from J, the gap between germline ends came to 8 bases. Germline lookup yields CDR1 GTSNPN and CDR2 SVGIG (reference sequence).

In its sample, this clone was seen once. The genes are TRBV7-6 and TRBJ2-7, with D perhaps being TRBD1 or TRBD2 (5 bases each). The CDR3 is 12 residues long. Germline V gives CDR1 SGHVS, CDR2 FNYEAQ. V dropped 4 bases and J dropped 6 bases, with 10 bases sitting between them. In nucleotides, the CDR3 is TGTGCCAGCAGCTCCCCTGGGACCGAGCAGTACTTC. Protein: CASSSPGTEQYF.

The genes are TRBV28 and TRBJ1-5; 7 bases agree with TRBD1. CDR3 size: 17 residues. V lost 4 bases and J lost 4; bases outside the gene matches: 13. Germline V lookup: CDR1 MDHEN, CDR2 SYDVKM. CDR3 amino acids: CASSSGSAGTENQPQHF. The DNA of the CDR3 is TGTGCCAGCAGTTCGGGATCCGCCGGGACAGAAAATCAGCCCCAGCATTTT.

The chain recombines TRBV5-6 with TRBJ1-5, with TRBD1 as a possible D gene (6 bases). V dropped 4 bases and J dropped 4 bases, with 18 bases sitting between them. Per the germline V gene, CDR1 is SGHDT and CDR2 is YYEEEE. CDR3 length: 16 residues. CDR3 nucleotide sequence: TGTGCCAGCAGCACACAGGGTAGCCTTCGGAATCAGCCCCAGCATTTT. Encoded protein: CASSTQGSLRNQPQHF.

The chain recombines TRBV18 with TRBJ2-5; D is unclear. Per the germline V gene, CDR1 is KGHSH and CDR2 is LQKENI. This CDR3 region has 11 residues. Trimming removed 4 bases at V and 2 bases at J, with 2 bases between. The CDR3 DNA is TGTGCCAGCTCACTTCAAGAGACCCAGTACTTC. It yields the protein CASSLQETQYF.

The chain is built from TRBV19 and TRBJ1-1; D call uncertain. V was cut by 9 bases and J by 6 bases, with 14 bases left in between. The CDR3 length is 12 residues. Germline-derived CDR1 and CDR2 are LNHDA and SQIVND (reference sequence). The CDR3: CASSTAASEAFF. The CDR3 DNA reads TGTGCCAGCTCGACCGCAGCCTCTGAAGCTTTCTTT.